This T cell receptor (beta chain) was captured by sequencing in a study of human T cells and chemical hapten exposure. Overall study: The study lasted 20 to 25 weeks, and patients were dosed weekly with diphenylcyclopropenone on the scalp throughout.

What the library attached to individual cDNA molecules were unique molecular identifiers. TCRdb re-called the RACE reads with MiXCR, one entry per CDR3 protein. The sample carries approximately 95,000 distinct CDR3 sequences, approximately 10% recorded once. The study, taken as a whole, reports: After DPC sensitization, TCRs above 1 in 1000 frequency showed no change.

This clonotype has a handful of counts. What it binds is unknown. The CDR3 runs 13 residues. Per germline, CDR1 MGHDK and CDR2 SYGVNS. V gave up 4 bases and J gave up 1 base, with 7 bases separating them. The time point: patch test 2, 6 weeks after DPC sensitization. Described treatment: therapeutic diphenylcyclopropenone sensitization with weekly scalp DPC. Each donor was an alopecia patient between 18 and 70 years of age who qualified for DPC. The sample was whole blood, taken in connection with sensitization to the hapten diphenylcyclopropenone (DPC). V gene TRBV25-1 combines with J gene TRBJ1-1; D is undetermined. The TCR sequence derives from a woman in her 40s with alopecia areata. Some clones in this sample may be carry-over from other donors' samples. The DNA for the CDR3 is TGTGCCAGCAGTGGACACCCGAACACTGAAGCTTTCTTT. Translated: CASSGHPNTEAFF.